The rows below give T cell receptor beta chains drawn from one sample of a study of T-cell memory formation after mild COVID-19. TCRdb independently ran MiXCR on the 5' RACE reads; one entry per CDR3 protein. The sample yields about 340,000 distinct CDR3 sequences, 15% seen once. The sequenced sample consisted of PBMCs or a T cell subset sorted from them (not recorded which). The source is a man aged 18 to 29 who had mild COVID-19 (a few samples of this study predate the infection). Cell type and time point are not known. Each CDR3 is given with its conserved first and last residue. D genes are given only for firm matches.

d_gene: TRBD1
v_gene: TRBV7-2
CDR3aa: CASSRQGADTEAFF

d_gene: NA
v_gene: TRBV12-3/TRBV12-4
CDR3aa: CASGPHKINYGYTF

d_gene: NA
v_gene: TRBV20-1
CDR3aa: CSARFDRNQPQHF

d_gene: NA
v_gene: TRBV7-2
CDR3aa: CASSIHTRGNIQYF

d_gene: NA
v_gene: TRBV7-2
CDR3aa: CASSFPTAMNTEAFF

d_gene: NA
v_gene: TRBV7-6
CDR3aa: CASSLEVEEGGNTIYF

d_gene: NA
v_gene: TRBV3-1
CDR3aa: CASSPLDRGETQYF

d_gene: NA
v_gene: TRBV12-3/TRBV12-4
CDR3aa: CASGGIDEQYF

d_gene: NA
v_gene: TRBV20-1
CDR3aa: CSAYRLRVSDTQYF

d_gene: NA
v_gene: TRBV7-9
CDR3aa: CASSSGATRTYNEQFF

d_gene: NA
v_gene: TRBV3-1
CDR3aa: CASSQVGYNQPQHF

d_gene: TRBD1
v_gene: TRBV28
CDR3aa: CASWDRSNTGELFF

d_gene: NA
v_gene: TRBV7-9
CDR3aa: CASTDRTGRVTQYF

d_gene: NA
v_gene: TRBV12-3/TRBV12-4
CDR3aa: CASRMDTIRGYTF

d_gene: NA
v_gene: TRBV9
CDR3aa: CASSARDVETQYF

d_gene: TRBD2
v_gene: TRBV20-1
CDR3aa: CSVWSPSGNSYNEQFF

d_gene: NA
v_gene: TRBV30
CDR3aa: CAWSPLGTGELFF

d_gene: NA
v_gene: TRBV4-2
CDR3aa: CASVTAGGAVDEQFF

d_gene: TRBD1
v_gene: TRBV3-1
CDR3aa: CASSQDDSEGGYPGNTIYF

d_gene: NA
v_gene: TRBV12-3/TRBV12-4
CDR3aa: CASSLGQVMSQPQHF

d_gene: TRBD2
v_gene: TRBV7-2
CDR3aa: CASSLALAGWGYNEQFF

d_gene: NA
v_gene: TRBV4-3
CDR3aa: CASSQVFRGNQPQHF

d_gene: NA
v_gene: TRBV7-9
CDR3aa: CASSLEVGEAFF

d_gene: NA
v_gene: TRBV4-1
CDR3aa: CASSQDRFETQYF

d_gene: NA
v_gene: TRBV4-2
CDR3aa: CASSQEAALGAQETQYF

d_gene: NA
v_gene: TRBV7-9
CDR3aa: CASSLVPPGHTLPAADTQYF

d_gene: NA
v_gene: TRBV29-1
CDR3aa: CSVVVWENTGELFF

d_gene: NA
v_gene: TRBV2
CDR3aa: CATQLRTDSEAFF

d_gene: NA
v_gene: TRBV6-5
CDR3aa: CASSYSPGRAEKLFF

d_gene: NA
v_gene: TRBV11-3
CDR3aa: CASSPSEGTRNTGELFF

d_gene: TRBD2
v_gene: TRBV7-2
CDR3aa: CASSLVAGRGQETQYF

d_gene: TRBD2
v_gene: TRBV14
CDR3aa: CASSQEGQAGGQIQETQYF

d_gene: NA
v_gene: TRBV13
CDR3aa: CASSLPGNEQFF

d_gene: NA
v_gene: TRBV28
CDR3aa: CASSPTPLSGLLGDTQYF

d_gene: TRBD1
v_gene: TRBV5-1
CDR3aa: CASSSGQGSNTEAFF

d_gene: NA
v_gene: TRBV20-1
CDR3aa: CSASRGEVEKLFF

d_gene: NA
v_gene: TRBV7-2
CDR3aa: CATRLAALSYEQYF

d_gene: NA
v_gene: TRBV5-1
CDR3aa: CASSLAGGHGNTIYF

d_gene: NA
v_gene: TRBV12-3/TRBV12-4
CDR3aa: CASSLGVEFWPQHF

d_gene: NA
v_gene: TRBV6-5
CDR3aa: CASSYAGPGRGLFF

d_gene: TRBD1
v_gene: TRBV2
CDR3aa: CASSELGTGSGNTIYF

d_gene: NA
v_gene: TRBV12-2
CDR3aa: CASRLAMVDGRDF

d_gene: NA
v_gene: TRBV4-1
CDR3aa: CASSQGADLGNEQFF

d_gene: NA
v_gene: TRBV20-1
CDR3aa: CSAGPGGSFRPQHF

d_gene: TRBD2
v_gene: TRBV5-1
CDR3aa: CASTAAGRADTQYF

d_gene: NA
v_gene: TRBV11-3
CDR3aa: CASSLVQTGLNEQFF

d_gene: TRBD1
v_gene: TRBV7-9
CDR3aa: CASSSTGGRMNTEAFF

d_gene: TRBD1
v_gene: TRBV25-1
CDR3aa: CASAAGTGDTGELFF

d_gene: TRBD2
v_gene: TRBV15
CDR3aa: CATSRDPAGDPYTQYF

d_gene: TRBD1
v_gene: TRBV11-2
CDR3aa: CASSLIPGQGNSPLHF

d_gene: NA
v_gene: TRBV2
CDR3aa: CASKERIETQYF

d_gene: TRBD2
v_gene: TRBV7-9
CDR3aa: CASSFFSSGAADTQYF

d_gene: TRBD2
v_gene: TRBV7-3
CDR3aa: CASSAHSERGAYNEQFF